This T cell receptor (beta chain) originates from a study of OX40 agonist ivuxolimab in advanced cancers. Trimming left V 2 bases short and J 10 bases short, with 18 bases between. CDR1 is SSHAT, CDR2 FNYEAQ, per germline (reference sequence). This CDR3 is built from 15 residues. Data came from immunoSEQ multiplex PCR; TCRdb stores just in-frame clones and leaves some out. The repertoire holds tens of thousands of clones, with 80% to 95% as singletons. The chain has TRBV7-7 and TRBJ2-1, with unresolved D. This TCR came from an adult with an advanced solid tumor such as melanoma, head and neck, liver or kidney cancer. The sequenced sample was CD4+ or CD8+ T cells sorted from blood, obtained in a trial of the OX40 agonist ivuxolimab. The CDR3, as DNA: TGTGCCAGCAGCTTATCTTACGCGTCTAGTGGGGAGCAGTTCTTC. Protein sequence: CASSLSYASSGEQFF.